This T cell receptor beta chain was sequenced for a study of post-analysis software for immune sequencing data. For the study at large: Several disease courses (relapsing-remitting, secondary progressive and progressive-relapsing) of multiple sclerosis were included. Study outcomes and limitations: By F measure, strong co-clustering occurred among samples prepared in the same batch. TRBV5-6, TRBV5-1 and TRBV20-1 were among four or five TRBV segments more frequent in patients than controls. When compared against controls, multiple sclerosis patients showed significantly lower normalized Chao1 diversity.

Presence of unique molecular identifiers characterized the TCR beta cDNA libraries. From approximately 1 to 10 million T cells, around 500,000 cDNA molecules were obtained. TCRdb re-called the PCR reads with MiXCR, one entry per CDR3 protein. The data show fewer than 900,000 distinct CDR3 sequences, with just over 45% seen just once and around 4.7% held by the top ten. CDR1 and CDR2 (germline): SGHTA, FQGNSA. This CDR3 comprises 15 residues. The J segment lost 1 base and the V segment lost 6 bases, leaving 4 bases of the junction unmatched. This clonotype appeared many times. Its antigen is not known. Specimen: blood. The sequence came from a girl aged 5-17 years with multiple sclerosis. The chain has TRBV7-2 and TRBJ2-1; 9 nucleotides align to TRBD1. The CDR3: CASSSGQGSYNEQFF. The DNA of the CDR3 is TGTGCCAGCAGTTCGGGACAGGGTTCCTACAATGAGCAGTTCTTC. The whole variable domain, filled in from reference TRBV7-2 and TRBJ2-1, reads GAGVSQSPSNKVTEKGKDVELRCDPISGHTALYWYRQSLGQGLEFLIYFQGNSAPDKSGLPSDRFSAERTGGSVSTLTIQRTQQEDSAVYLCASSSGQGSYNEQFFGPGTRLTVL.